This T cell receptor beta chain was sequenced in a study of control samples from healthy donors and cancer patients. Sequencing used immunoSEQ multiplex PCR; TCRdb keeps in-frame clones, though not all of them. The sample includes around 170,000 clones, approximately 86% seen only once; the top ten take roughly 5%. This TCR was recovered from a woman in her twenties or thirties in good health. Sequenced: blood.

This chain's CDR3 is CASSDGTGISPLHF. The CDR3 DNA sequence: TGTGCCAGTAGTGATGGGACCGGAATTTCACCCCTCCACTTT. J is TRBJ1-6 and V is TRBV19, with a possible D match to TRBD1 (5 bases). Germline V gene lookup returns CDR1 LNHDA and CDR2 SQIVND (reference sequence). Trimming shortened V by 5 bases and J by 9 bases, and 14 bases separated the two germline ends. This CDR3 is built from 14 residues. The variable domain in full, with the rest retrieved from reference TRBV19 and TRBJ1-6, is DGGITQSPKYLFRKEGQNVTLSCEQNLNHDAMYWYRQDPGQGLRLIYYSQIVNDFQKGDIAEGYSVSREKKESFPLTVTSAQKNPTAFYLCASSDGTGISPLHFGNGTRLTVT.